This T cell receptor beta chain was captured in a study of T and B cells in COVID-19 patients. Study overall: The recovered patients had mostly mild to moderate COVID-19 with outpatient management. Of 20 active-infection patients, approximately twelve were critically ill with mechanical ventilation or extracorporeal membrane oxygenation.

Multiplex PCR with BIOMED2 TRB-A/B primer pools amplified TRB rearrangements. Using its own MiXCR run on the multiplex PCR reads, TCRdb lists one record per CDR3 protein. The sample lists roughly 16,000 distinct CDR3 sequences; roughly 31% were seen once. V was pared by 5 bases and J by 11 bases, with 15 bases between. There are 12 residues in the CDR3. From blood, 250-500 ng of genomic DNA served as TRB template. Broader study findings: Clonality of TRB repertoires was high in active COVID-19; recovery brought above-healthy diversity and richness.

A note on this clonotype: Its antigen is still unknown.

The specimen was blood. The chain recombines TRBV12-3 or TRBV12-4 with TRBJ1-1, with unresolved D. This TCR was sampled from a human donor who had recovered from COVID-19. The CDR3 sequence: CASSPPLSWAFF. In DNA, the CDR3 is TGTGCCAGCAGTCCCCCCCTTAGTTGGGCTTTCTTT.